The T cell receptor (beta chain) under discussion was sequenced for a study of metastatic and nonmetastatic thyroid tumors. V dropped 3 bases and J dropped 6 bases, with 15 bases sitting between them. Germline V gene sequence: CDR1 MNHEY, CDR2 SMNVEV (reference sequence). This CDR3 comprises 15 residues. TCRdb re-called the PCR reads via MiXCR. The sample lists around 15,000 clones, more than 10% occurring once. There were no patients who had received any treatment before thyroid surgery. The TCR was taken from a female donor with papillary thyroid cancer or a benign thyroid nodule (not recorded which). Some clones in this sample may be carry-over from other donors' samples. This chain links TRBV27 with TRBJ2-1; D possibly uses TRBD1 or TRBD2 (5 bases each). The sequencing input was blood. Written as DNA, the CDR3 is TGTGCCAGCAGTTTTGGCCAGGGTGGGGGCAATGAGCAGTTCTTC. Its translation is CASSFGQGGGNEQFF.